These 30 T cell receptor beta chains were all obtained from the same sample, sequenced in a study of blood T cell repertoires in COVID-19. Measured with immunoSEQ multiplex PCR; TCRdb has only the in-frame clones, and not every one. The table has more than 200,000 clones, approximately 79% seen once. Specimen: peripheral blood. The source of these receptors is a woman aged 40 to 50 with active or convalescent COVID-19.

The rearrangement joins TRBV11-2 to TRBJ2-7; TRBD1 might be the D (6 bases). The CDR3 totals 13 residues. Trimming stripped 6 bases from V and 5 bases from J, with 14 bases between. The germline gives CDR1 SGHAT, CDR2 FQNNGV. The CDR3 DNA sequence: TGTGCCAGCAGTCCTGACAGGCTGCACGAGCAGTACTTC. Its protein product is CASSPDRLHEQYF.

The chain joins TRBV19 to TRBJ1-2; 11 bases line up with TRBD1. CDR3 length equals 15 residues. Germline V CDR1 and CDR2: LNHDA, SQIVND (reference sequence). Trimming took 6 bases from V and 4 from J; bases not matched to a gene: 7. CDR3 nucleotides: TGTGCCAGTAGCACCGGGGACAGGGGGATCTATGGCTACACCTTC. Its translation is CASSTGDRGIYGYTF.

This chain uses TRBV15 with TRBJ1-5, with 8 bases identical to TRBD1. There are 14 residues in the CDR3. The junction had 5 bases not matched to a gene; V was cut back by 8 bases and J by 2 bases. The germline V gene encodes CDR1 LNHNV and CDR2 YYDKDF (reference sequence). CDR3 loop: CATGQGGRNQPQHF. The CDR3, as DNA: TGTGCCACCGGACAGGGCGGGCGCAATCAGCCCCAGCATTTT.

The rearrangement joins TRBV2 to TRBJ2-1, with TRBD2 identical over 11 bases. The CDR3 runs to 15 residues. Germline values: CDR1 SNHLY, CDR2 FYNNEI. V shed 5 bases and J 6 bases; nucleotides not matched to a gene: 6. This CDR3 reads CASSPLAGGLNEQFF. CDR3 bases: TGTGCCAGCAGTCCTCTAGCGGGGGGACTCAATGAGCAGTTCTTC.

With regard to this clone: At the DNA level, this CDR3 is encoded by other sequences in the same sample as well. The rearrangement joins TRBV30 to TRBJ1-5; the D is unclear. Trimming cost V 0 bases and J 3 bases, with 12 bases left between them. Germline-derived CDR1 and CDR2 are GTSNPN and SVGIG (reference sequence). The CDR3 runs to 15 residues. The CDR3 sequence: CAWSVGGHSNQPQHF. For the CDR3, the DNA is TGTGCCTGGAGTGTAGGAGGGCACTCCAATCAGCCCCAGCATTTT. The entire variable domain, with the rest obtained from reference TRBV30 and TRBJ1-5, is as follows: SQTIHQWPATLVQPVGSPLSLECTVEGTSNPNLYWYRQAAGRGLQLLFYSVGIGQISSEVPQNLSASRPQDRQFILSSKKLLLSDSGFYLCAWSVGGHSNQPQHFGDGTRLSIL.

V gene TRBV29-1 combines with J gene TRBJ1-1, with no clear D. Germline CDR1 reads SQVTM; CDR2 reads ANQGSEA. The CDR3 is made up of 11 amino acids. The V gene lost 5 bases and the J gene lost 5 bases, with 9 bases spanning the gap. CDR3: CSVSGRTEAFF. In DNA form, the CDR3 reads TGCAGCGTTTCAGGTAGGACTGAAGCTTTCTTT.

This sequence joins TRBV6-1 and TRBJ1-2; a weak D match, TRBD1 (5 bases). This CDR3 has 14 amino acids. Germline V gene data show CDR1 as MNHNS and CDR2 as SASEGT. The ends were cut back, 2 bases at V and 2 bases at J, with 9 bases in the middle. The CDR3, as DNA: TGTGCCAGCAGTGAAATGAGGACAAACTATGGCTACACCTTC. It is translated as CASSEMRTNYGYTF.

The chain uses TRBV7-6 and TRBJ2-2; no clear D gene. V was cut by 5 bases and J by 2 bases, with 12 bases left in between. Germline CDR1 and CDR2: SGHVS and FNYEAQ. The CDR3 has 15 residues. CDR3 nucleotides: TGTGCCAGCAGCGTACAAAAGATTAACACCGGGGAGCTGTTTTTT. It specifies CASSVQKINTGELFF.

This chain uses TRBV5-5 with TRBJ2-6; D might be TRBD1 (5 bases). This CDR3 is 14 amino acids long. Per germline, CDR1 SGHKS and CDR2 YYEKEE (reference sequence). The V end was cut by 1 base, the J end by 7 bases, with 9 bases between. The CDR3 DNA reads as TGTGCCAGCAGCTTGCAGGGTGGTGCCAACGTCCTGACTTTC. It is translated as CASSLQGGANVLTF.

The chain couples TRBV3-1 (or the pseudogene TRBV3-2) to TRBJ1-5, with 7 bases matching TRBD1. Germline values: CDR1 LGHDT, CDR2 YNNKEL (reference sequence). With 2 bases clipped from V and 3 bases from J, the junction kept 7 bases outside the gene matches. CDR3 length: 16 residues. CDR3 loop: CASSQNPGTVNQPQHF. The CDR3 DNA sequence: TGTGCCAGCAGCCAAAATCCAGGGACAGTCAATCAGCCCCAGCATTTT.

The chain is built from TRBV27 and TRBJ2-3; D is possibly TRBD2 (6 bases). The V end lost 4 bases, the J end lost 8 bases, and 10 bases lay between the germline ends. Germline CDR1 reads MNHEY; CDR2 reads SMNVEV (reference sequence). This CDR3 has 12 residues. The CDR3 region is CASSSGTPTQYF. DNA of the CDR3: TGTGCCAGCAGTTCCGGGACTCCTACGCAGTATTTT.

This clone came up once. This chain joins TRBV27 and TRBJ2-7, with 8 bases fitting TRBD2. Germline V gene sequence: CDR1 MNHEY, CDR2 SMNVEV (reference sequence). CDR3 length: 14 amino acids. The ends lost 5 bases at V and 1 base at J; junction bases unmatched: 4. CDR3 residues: CASSTGGGSYEQYV. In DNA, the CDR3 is TGTGCCAGCAGTACTGGCGGGGGGTCCTACGAGCAGTACGTC.

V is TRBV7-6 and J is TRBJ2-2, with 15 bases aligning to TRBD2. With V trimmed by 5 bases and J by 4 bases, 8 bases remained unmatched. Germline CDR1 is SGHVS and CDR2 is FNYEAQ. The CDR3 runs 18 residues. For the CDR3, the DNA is TGTGCCAGCAGCCTCCGGACTAGCGGGGGGGCGGGCACCGGGGAGCTGTTTTTT. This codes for CASSLRTSGGAGTGELFF.

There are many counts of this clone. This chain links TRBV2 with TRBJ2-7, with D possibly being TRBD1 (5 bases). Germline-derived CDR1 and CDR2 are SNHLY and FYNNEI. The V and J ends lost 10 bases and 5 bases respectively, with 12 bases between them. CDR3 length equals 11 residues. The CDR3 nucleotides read TGTGCCATCCAGGGCGGTGACGAGCAGTACTTC. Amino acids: CAIQGGDEQYF.

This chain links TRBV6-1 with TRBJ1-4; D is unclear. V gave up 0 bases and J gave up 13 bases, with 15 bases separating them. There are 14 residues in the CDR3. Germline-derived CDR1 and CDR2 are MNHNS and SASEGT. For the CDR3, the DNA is TGTGCCAGCAGTGAAGCGCTTGGGAGCGCTGGACTGTTTTTT. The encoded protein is CASSEALGSAGLFF.

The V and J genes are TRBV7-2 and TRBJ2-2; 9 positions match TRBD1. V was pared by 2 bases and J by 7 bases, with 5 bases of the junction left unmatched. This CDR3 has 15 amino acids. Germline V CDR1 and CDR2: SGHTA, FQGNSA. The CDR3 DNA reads TGTGCCAGCAGCTTACTACAGGGGGCGATCGGGGAGCTGTTTTTT. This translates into CASSLLQGAIGELFF.

The DNA for the CDR3 is TGTGCCAGCTCACCTAGCGGGGGAGAGAACACCGGGGAGCTGTTTTTT. Residues: CASSPSGGENTGELFF. The chain carries TRBV18 and TRBJ2-2, with 9 bases identical to TRBD2. J gave up 1 base and V 3 bases, and 3 bases lay outside the gene matches. This CDR3 is 16 amino acids long. The germline gives CDR1 KGHSH, CDR2 LQKENI.

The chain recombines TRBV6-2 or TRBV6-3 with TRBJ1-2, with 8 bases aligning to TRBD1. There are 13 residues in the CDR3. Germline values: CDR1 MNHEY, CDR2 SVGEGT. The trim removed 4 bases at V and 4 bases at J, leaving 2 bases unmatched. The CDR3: CASSWGTGYGYTF. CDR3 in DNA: TGTGCCAGCAGTTGGGGGACAGGCTATGGCTACACCTTC.

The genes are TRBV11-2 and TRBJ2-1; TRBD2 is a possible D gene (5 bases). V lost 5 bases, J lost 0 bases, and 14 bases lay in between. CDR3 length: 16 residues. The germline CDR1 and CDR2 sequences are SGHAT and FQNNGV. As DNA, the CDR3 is TGTGCCAGCAGCCCGGAGGTAGCGAGCTCCTACAATGAGCAGTTCTTC. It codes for CASSPEVASSYNEQFF.

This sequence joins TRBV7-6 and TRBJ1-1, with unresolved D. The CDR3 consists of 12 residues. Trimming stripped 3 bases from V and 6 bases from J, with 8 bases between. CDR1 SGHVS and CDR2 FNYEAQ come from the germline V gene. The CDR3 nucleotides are TGTGCCAGCAGCTTGGGCCAGTCTGAAGCTTTCTTT. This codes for CASSLGQSEAFF.

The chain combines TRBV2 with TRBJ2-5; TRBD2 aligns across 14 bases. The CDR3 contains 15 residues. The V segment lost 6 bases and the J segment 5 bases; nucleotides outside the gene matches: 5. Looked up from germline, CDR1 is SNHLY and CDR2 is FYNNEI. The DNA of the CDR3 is TGTGCCAGCAGGTCGACTAGCGGGGGGGCGGAGACCCAGTACTTC. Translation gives CASRSTSGGAETQYF. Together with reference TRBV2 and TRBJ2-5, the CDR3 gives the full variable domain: EPEVTQTPSHQVTQMGQEVILRCVPISNHLYFYWYRQILGQKVEFLVSFYNNEISEKSEIFDDQFSVERPDGSNFTLKIRSTKLEDSAMYFCASRSTSGGAETQYFGPGTRLLVL.

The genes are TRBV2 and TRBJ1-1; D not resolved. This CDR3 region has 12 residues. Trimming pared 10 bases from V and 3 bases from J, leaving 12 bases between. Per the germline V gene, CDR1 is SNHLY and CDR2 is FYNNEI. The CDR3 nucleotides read TGTGCCACCACCCAGTTGGACACTGAAGCTTTCTTT. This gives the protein CATTQLDTEAFF.

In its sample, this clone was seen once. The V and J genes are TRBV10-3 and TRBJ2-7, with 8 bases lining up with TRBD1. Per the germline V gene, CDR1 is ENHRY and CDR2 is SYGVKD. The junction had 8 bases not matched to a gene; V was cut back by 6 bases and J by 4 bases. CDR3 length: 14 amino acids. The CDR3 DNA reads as TGTGCCATCAGATCCGGGACAGGATCTTACGAGCAGTACGTC. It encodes CAIRSGTGSYEQYV.

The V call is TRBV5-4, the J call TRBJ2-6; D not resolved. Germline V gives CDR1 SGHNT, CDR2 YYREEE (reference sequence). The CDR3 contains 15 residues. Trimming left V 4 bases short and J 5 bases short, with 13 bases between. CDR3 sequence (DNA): TGTGCCAGCAGCACGGTCGAGTACCGGGCCAACGTCCTGACTTTC. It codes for CASSTVEYRANVLTF.

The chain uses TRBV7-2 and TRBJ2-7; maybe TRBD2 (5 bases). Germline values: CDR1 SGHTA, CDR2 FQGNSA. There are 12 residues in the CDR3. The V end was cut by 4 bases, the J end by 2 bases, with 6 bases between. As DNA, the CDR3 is TGTGCCAGCAGCTCGAGGGCCTACGAGCAGTACTTC. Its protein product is CASSSRAYEQYF.

The CDR3 sequence: CASSLAGDRNEKLFF. The CDR3 nucleotides are TGTGCCAGCAGCTTGGCCGGGGACAGAAATGAAAAACTGTTTTTT. The rearrangement joins TRBV5-5 to TRBJ1-4; 7 bases match TRBD1. The ends lost 0 bases at V and 5 bases at J; junction bases unmatched: 4. This CDR3 contains 15 residues. From germline, CDR1 is SGHKS and CDR2 YYEKEE (reference sequence). The entire variable domain, with the rest obtained from reference TRBV5-5 and TRBJ1-4, is as follows: DAGVTQSPTHLIKTRGQQVTLRCSPISGHKSVSWYQQVLGQGPQFIFQYYEKEERGRGNFPDRFSARQFPNYSSELNVNALLLGDSALYLCASSLAGDRNEKLFFGSGTQLSVL.

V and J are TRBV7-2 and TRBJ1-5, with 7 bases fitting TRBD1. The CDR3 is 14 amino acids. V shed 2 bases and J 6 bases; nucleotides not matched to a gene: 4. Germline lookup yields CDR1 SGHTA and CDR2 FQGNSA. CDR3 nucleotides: TGTGCCAGCAGCTTATCGACAGGGTCTCAGCCCCAGCATTTT. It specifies CASSLSTGSQPQHF.

The CDR3, as DNA: TGTGCCAGCTCAGGGTCAGGGGTTCCCTACAATGAGCAGTTCTTC. Translating gives CASSGSGVPYNEQFF. The chain uses TRBV18 and TRBJ2-1, with TRBD1 as a possible D gene (6 bases). Germline CDR1 reads KGHSH; CDR2 reads LQKENI. V lost 5 bases and J lost 2, with 13 bases in between. The length of the CDR3 is 15 residues.

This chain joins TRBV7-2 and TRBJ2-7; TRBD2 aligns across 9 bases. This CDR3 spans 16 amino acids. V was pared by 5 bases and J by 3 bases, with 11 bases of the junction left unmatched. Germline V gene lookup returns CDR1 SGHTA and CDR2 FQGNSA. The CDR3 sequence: CASSPGAAGGHYEQYF. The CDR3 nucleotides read TGTGCCAGCAGCCCCGGAGCGGCGGGGGGGCACTACGAGCAGTACTTC.

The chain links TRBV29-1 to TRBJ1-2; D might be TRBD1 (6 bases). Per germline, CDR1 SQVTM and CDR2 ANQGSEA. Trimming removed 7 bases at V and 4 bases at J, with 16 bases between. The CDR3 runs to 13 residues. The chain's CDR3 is CSAPRVDSYGYTF. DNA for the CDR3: TGCAGCGCCCCCCGGGTGGACAGCTATGGCTACACCTTC.